The next 7 T cell receptor beta chains were all read from a single sample in a study of blood T cell repertoires in COVID-19. Produced via immunoSEQ multiplex PCR; TCRdb's table is partial and in-frame only. The sample has 300,000 to 400,000 clones; roughly 88% are singletons. The sample taken for sequencing was peripheral blood. Every receptor here comes from a woman aged 50 to 60 with active or convalescent COVID-19.

The chain combines TRBV7-8 with TRBJ2-2; D is possibly TRBD1 (5 bases). This CDR3 contains 15 residues. The germline CDR1 and CDR2 sequences are SGHVS and FQNEAQ. V shed 6 bases and J shed 4 bases, with 15 bases lying between them. CDR3 in amino acids: CASRTQGLGTGELFF. As DNA, the CDR3 is TGTGCCAGCAGGACGCAGGGATTGGGCACCGGGGAGCTGTTTTTT.

The chain has TRBV10-3 and TRBJ1-1, with D perhaps matching TRBD1 (5 bases). This CDR3 spans 15 amino acids. The germline V and J ends were trimmed by 4 bases and 4 bases, with 16 bases remaining between them. Germline lookup yields CDR1 ENHRY and CDR2 SYGVKD. The DNA of the CDR3 is TGTGCCATCAGTGGCGAACAGGTCGCCACCACTGAAGCTTTCTTT. Protein: CAISGEQVATTEAFF.

The chain employs TRBV2 and TRBJ1-2; 9 nucleotides align to TRBD1. This CDR3 is 17 amino acids long. V was clipped by 2 bases and J by 2 bases; unmatched bases: 9. CDR1 is SNHLY, CDR2 FYNNEI, per germline. CDR3 loop: CASSELEGTGRNYGYTF. CDR3 DNA: TGTGCCAGCAGTGAACTAGAGGGGACAGGGAGGAACTATGGCTACACCTTC.

This chain uses TRBV9 with TRBJ2-3; D might be TRBD2 (5 bases). Germline V CDR1 and CDR2: SGDLS, YYNGEE. The length of the CDR3 is 13 residues. Trimming stripped 4 bases from V and 0 bases from J, with 6 bases between. The CDR3 sequence: CASSPSSTDTQYF. In DNA form, the CDR3 reads TGTGCCAGCAGCCCTAGCAGCACAGATACGCAGTATTTT. Combining the CDR3 with reference TRBV9 and TRBJ2-3 gives the whole variable domain DSGVTQTPKHLITATGQRVTLRCSPRSGDLSVYWYQQSLDQGLQFLIQYYNGEERAKGNILERFSAQQFPDLHSELNLSSLELGDSALYFCASSPSSTDTQYFGPGTRLTVL.

This sequence joins TRBV7-9 and TRBJ2-1, with 7 bases fitting TRBD2. Germline CDR1 is SEHNR and CDR2 is FQNEAQ (reference sequence). V was clipped by 5 bases and J by 7 bases; unmatched bases: 17. The CDR3 has 17 amino acids. CDR3 nucleotides: TGTGCCAGCAGCCTTAGCCCCGGACTAGGATTTCGGAATGAGCAGTTCTTC. Protein product: CASSLSPGLGFRNEQFF.

This clone has a handful of counts. This chain uses TRBV2 with TRBJ1-6, with a possible D match to TRBD1 (5 bases). The length of the CDR3 is 16 residues. Trimming removed 8 bases at V and 8 bases at J, with 22 bases between. From germline, CDR1 is SNHLY and CDR2 FYNNEI. The CDR3: CASCTRGGVMDSPLHF. CDR3 bases: TGTGCCAGCTGCACGAGGGGAGGGGTCATGGATTCACCCCTCCACTTT.

The rearrangement links TRBV21-1 to TRBJ1-2; the table's D gene call, TRBD1, was not cross checked with the DNA. TRBV21-1 is designated a pseudogene. The CDR3 spans 14 residues. CDR3 in amino acids: CASSKEPGIYGYTF. As DNA, the CDR3 is TGTGCCAGCAGCAAAGAACCAGGGATATATGGCTACACCTTC.